The clone carrying this T cell receptor beta chain was detected a few times. Its antigen is unidentified. TCRdb re-analysed the reads in MiXCR, keeping a single row per CDR3 protein. The repertoire holds 700,000 to 900,000 distinct CDR3 sequences, with roughly 29% as singletons. This specimen belongs to a study of T cell repertoires in cytomegalovirus infection. Turning to the study itself: The study used recently identified HLA-C-restricted and well-studied HLA-B-restricted CMV epitopes. It was the public TCR beta signatures that indicated both CMV infection and matching HLA type. Study-wide results and caveats: In two of eight donors, the top clonotype was HLA-C-restricted CMV-specific. Carriers of CMV plus the relevant HLA were identified by cumulative public TCR beta family frequency.

Trimming cost V 1 base and J 0 bases, with 13 bases left between them. Germline V gene data show CDR1 as MGHRA and CDR2 as YSYEKL. This CDR3 contains 16 residues. The sequencing used cultured CD8+ T cells from PBMCs, collected from culture after CMV antigen stimulation. This clonotype was sampled from a human donor in good health (CMV status not recorded). Some clones in this sample may be carry-over from other donors' samples. V is TRBV4-1 and J is TRBJ2-7, with D unclear. The CDR3 nucleotides read TGCGCCAGCAGCCAAGCTCCCACAGCCCGCTCCTACGAGCAGTACTTC. It specifies CASSQAPTARSYEQYF.